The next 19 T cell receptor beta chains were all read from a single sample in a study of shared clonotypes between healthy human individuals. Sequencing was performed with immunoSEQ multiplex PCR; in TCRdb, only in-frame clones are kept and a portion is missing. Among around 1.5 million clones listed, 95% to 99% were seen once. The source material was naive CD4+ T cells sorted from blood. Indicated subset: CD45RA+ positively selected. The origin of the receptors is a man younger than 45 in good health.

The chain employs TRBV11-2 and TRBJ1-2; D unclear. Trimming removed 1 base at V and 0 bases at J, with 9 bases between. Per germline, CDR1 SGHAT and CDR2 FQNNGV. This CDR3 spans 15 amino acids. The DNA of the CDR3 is TGTGCCAGCAGCTTAGGGGTCACAGCTAACTATGGCTACACCTTC. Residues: CASSLGVTANYGYTF.

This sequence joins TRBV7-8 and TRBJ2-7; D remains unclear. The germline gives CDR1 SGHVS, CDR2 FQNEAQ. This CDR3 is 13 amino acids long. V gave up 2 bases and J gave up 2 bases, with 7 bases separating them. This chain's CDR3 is CASSLTFAYEQYF. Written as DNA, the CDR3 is TGTGCCAGCAGCTTAACTTTCGCCTACGAGCAGTACTTC.

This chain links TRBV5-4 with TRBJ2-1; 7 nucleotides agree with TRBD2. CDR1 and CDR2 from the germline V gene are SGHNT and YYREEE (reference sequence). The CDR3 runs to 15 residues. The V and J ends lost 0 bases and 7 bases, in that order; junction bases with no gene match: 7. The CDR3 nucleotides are TGTGCCAGCAGCTTGGGGACTAGGATGGTGAATGAGCAGTTCTTC. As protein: CASSLGTRMVNEQFF.

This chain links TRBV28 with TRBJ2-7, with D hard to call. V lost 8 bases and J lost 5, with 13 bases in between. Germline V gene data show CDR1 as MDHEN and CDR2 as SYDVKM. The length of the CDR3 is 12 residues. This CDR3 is CASGPLYDEQYF. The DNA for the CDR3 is TGTGCCAGCGGCCCGCTTTACGACGAGCAGTACTTC.

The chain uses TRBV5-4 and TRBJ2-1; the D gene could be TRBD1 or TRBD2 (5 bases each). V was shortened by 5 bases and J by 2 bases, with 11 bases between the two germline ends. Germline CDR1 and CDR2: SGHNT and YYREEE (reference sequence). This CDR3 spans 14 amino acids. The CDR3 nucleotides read TGTGCCAGCAGTGGGGTGGGGGCCTACAATGAGCAGTTCTTC. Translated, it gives CASSGVGAYNEQFF.

The CDR3 DNA reads TGTGCCAGCAGTTACGGACAGGCCTCTAGCAATCAGCCCCAGCATTTT. Protein sequence: CASSYGQASSNQPQHF. The V and J genes are TRBV6-6 and TRBJ1-5, with TRBD1 matching 7 bases. There are 16 residues in the CDR3. Germline CDR1 MNHNY, CDR2 SVGAGI (reference sequence). Germline trimming cut 2 bases from V and 0 bases from J; bases unmatched to any gene: 4.

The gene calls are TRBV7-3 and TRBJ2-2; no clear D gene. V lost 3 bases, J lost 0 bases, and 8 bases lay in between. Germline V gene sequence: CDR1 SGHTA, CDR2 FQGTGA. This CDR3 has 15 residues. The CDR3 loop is CASSFQDANTGELFF. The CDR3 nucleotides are TGTGCCAGCAGCTTCCAAGACGCGAACACCGGGGAGCTGTTTTTT.

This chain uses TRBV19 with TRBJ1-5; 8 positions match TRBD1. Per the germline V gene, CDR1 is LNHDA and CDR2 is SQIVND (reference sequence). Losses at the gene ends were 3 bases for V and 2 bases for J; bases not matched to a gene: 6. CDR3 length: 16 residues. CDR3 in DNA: TGTGCCAGTAGTATCCACAGGGGGTCTCGCAATCAGCCCCAGCATTTT. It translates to CASSIHRGSRNQPQHF.

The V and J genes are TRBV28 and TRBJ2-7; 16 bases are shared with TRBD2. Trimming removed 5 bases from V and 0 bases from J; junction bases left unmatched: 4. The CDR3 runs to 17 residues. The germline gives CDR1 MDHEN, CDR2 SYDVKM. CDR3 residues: CASSGTSGRATSYEQYF. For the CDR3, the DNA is TGTGCCAGCAGTGGGACTAGCGGGAGGGCCACCTCCTACGAGCAGTACTTC.

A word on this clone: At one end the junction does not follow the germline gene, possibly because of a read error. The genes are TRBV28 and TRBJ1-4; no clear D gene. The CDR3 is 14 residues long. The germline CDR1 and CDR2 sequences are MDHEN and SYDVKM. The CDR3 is CASSLSWPQEKLFF. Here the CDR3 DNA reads TGTGCCAGCAGCTTATCCTGGCCGCAAGAAAAACTGTTTTTT.

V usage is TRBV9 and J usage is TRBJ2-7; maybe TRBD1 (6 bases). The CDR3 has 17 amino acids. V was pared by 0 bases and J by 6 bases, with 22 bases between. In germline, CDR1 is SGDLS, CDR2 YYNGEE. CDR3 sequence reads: CASSVAPTGPTQGEQYF. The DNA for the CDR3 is TGTGCCAGCAGCGTAGCTCCGACAGGTCCTACTCAGGGCGAGCAGTACTTC.

CDR3 sequence: CATSSTPSGEQFF. DNA for the CDR3: TGTGCCACCAGTTCGACACCCTCGGGCGAGCAGTTCTTC. The chain uses TRBV15 and TRBJ2-1; D is undetermined. CDR1 LNHNV and CDR2 YYDKDF come from the germline V gene (reference sequence). The CDR3 consists of 13 residues. The V gene lost 6 bases and the J gene lost 10 bases, with 16 bases spanning the gap.

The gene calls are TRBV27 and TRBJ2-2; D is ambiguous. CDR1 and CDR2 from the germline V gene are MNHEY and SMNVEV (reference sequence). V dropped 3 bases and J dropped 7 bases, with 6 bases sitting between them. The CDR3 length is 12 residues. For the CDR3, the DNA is TGTGCCAGCAGTTTTGGATTCGGGGAGCTGTTTTTT. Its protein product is CASSFGFGELFF.

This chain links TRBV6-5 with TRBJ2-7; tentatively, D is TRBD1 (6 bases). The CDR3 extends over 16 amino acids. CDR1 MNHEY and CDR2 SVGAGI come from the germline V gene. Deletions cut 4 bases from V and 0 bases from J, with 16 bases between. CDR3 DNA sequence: TGTGCCAGCAGTTCACACAGGGACGACTACTCCTACGAGCAGTACTTC. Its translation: CASSSHRDDYSYEQYF.

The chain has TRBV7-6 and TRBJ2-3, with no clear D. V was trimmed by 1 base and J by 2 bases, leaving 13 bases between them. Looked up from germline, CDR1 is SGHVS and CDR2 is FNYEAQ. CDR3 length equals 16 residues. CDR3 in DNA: TGTGCCAGCAGCTTAGAGGCCGAACATTACACAGATACGCAGTATTTT. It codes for CASSLEAEHYTDTQYF.

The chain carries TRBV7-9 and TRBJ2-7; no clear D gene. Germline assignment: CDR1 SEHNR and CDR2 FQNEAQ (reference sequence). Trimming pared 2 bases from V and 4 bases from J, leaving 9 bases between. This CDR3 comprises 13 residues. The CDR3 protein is CASSLLYRYEQYF. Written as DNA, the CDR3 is TGTGCCAGCAGCTTACTGTACAGATACGAGCAGTACTTC.

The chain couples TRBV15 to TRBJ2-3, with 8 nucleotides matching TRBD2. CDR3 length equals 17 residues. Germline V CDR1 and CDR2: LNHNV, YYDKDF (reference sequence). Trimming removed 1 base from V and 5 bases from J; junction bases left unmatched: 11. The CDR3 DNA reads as TGTGCCACCAGCAGAGTTCGGGGAGCGGGAGTGGTAGATACGCAGTATTTT. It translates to CATSRVRGAGVVDTQYF.

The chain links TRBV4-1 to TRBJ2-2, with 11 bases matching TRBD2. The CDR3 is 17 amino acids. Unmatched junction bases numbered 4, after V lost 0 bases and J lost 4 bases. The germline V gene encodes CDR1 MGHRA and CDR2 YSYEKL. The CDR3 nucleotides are TGCGCCAGCAGCCAAGAACTAGCGGGAGCAACCACCGGGGAGCTGTTTTTT. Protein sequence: CASSQELAGATTGELFF.

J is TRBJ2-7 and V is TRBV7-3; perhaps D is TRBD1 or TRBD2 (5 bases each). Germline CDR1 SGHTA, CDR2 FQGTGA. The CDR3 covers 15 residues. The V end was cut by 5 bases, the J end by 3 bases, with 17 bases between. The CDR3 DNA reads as TGTGCCAGCAGCCCCAGTGGGGGACCGGGCTACGAGCAGTACTTC. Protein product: CASSPSGGPGYEQYF.